This TCR beta chain was captured by sequencing in a study of T cell repertoires in ileal Crohn's disease. Trimming took off 2 bases at V and 4 bases at J, with 8 bases between the two ends. Germline loops: CDR1 SNHLY, CDR2 FYNNEI. The CDR3 totals 13 residues. The time point: neoterminal ileum biopsy at postoperative endoscopy, about 6 months after surgery. This table comes from immunoSEQ multiplex PCR, and its TCRdb copy is limited to in-frame clones, with some not included. The sample lists some 1,900 clones; about four fifths were seen once. Specimen: ileal tissue. This chain joins TRBV2 and TRBJ1-2; maybe TRBD1 (6 bases). This receptor was taken from an adult with Crohn's disease. The CDR3 is CASSERQVYGYTF. Here the CDR3 DNA reads TGTGCCAGCAGTGAAAGACAGGTCTATGGCTACACCTTC.